This TCR beta chain originates from a study of shared clonotypes between healthy human individuals. Profiled with immunoSEQ multiplex PCR; TCRdb holds only in-frame clones, not every one. The sample includes fewer than 3 million clones, 92% of them seen just once. This sequence originates from a man younger than 35 in good health. Some clones in this sample may be carry-over from other donors' samples. The sequenced sample consisted of naive CD4+ T cells from PBMCs. This sample's subset: CD45RA+ positively selected.

In DNA, the CDR3 is TGTGCCAGCAGCTTAATGCCGGGACAGGGGGAGCCTAGCGGGAGGGCTAGCACAGATACGCAGTATTTT. Its protein product is CASSLMPGQGEPSGRASTDTQYF. The chain recombines TRBV7-3 with TRBJ2-3; the D gene is possibly TRBD2 (12 bases). Trimming removed 1 base from V and 0 bases from J, with 32 bases in between. This CDR3 contains 23 residues. Per germline, CDR1 SGHTA and CDR2 FQGTGA.